This TCR beta chain was identified in a study of blood T cell repertoires in COVID-19 (dated by TCRdb to about 2020). Looking at the study overall: Samples covering the acute and convalescent phases of COVID-19 were provided by collaborators in the United States, Italy and Spain. Subjects who had been exposed to COVID-19, were actively infected with it, or had recovered from it provided the deeply sampled blood TCRbeta repertoires that made up the dataset. Where HLA class I and class II types were available, the types were taken from metadata supplied by the sample provider, not from assay-based typing. The material from the prospective study consisted of cDNA or gDNA derived from T cells, B-cell-depleted T cells, or PBMCs. The samples were drawn from two sources: the first 160 participants of the ongoing ImmuneRACE study, and 1,000 to 1,500 subjects contributed by 6 global collaborators. Sample metadata almost always included a de-identified subject ID, COVID-19 status, age in years and sex. A freely available public database, intended as a resource for researchers studying the immune response to SARS-CoV-2, is where the repertoires were released.

Broad study findings and their caveats: Clinical and demographic metadata were provided uncurated, with the amount varying by source and participant.

Points on this clone: Its antigen target is currently unknown. Per-base quality was not reported, and no clone a single base away is much larger than it.

Whole blood was collected in K2EDTA tubes by collaborating institutions according to the institutions' own protocols. For TCRbeta analysis, collaborators shipped samples as frozen whole blood, isolated PBMCs, or DNA extracted from either of those sample types. The immunoSEQ Assay, a bias-controlled multiplex PCR, was used to amplify TCRbeta CDR3 regions from genomic DNA. Concerning the study's data processing: Within the assay, amplification of reference gene primers was used to estimate how many nucleated cells each sample contained. Sequence reads were collapsed and filtered to measure the absolute abundance of every unique TCRbeta CDR3 rearrangement. For each sample, productive Simpson clonality was calculated as the square root of Simpson's diversity index across productive rearrangements. The table comes from immuneACCESS by way of TCRdb, which keeps in-frame sequences with V and J called. Part of the clones is missing from these tables; in studies checked, under half for an unresolved V gene and the rest for unknown reasons. The V and J calls and clone size were taken over from that table, and D and trimming were inferred from the DNA. This sample is represented by more than 70,000 clones; roughly 77% of them were singletons. Of the sample, about 24% is held by the ten largest clones.

The CDR3 holds 13 amino acids from the cysteine to the phenylalanine. The kept DNA is CDR3 alone, 39 bases in frame from the first base. V loses 10 bases, J loses 5 bases, and the germline ends lie 17 bases apart. Looking up the germline V gene yields CDR1 ENHRY and CDR2 SYGVKD. The chain uses TRBV10-3 and TRBJ2-5, with an unclear D gene assignment. Sequenced material: peripheral blood. The TCR was taken from a human donor in a cohort sampled during active COVID-19. The sequence in DNA is TGTGCCACACGCCCGATGCCGAGGGAGACCCAGTACTTC. Translation gives CATRPMPRETQYF.